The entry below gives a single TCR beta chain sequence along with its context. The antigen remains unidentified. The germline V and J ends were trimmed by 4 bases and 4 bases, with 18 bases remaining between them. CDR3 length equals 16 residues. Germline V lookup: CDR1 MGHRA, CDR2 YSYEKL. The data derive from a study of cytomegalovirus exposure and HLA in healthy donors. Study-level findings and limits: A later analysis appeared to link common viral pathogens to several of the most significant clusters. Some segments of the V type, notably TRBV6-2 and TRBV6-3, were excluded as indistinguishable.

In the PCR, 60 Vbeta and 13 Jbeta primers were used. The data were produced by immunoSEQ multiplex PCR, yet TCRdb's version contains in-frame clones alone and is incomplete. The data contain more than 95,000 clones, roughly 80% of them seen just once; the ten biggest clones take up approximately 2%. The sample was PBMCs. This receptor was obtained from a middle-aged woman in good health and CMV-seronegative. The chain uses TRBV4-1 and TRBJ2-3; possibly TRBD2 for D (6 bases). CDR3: CASSRRRAIGADTQYF. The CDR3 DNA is TGCGCCAGCAGCCGACGGAGGGCTATTGGAGCAGATACGCAGTATTTT.